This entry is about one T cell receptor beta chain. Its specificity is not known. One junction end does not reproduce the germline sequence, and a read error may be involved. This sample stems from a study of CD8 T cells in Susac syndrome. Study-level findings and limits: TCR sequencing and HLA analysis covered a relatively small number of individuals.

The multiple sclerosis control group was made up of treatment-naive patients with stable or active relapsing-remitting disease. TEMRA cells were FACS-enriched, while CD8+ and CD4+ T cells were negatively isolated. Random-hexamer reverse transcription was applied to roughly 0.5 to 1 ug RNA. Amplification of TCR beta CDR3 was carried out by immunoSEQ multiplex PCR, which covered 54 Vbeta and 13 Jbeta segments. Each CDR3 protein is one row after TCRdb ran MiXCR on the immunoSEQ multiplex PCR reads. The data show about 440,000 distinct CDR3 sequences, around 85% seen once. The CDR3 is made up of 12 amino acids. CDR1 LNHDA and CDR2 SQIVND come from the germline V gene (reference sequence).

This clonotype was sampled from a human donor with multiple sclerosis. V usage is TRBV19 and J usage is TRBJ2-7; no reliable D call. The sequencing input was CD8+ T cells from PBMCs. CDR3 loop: CASEDRAYEQYF. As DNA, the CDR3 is TGTGCCAGTGAGGACCGCGCCTACGAGCAGTATTTC. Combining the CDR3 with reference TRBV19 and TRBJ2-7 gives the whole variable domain DGGITQSPKYLFRKEGQNVTLSCEQNLNHDAMYWYRQDPGQGLRLIYYSQIVNDFQKGDIAEGYSVSREKKESFPLTVTSAQKNPTAFYLCASEDRAYEQYFGPGTRLTVT.